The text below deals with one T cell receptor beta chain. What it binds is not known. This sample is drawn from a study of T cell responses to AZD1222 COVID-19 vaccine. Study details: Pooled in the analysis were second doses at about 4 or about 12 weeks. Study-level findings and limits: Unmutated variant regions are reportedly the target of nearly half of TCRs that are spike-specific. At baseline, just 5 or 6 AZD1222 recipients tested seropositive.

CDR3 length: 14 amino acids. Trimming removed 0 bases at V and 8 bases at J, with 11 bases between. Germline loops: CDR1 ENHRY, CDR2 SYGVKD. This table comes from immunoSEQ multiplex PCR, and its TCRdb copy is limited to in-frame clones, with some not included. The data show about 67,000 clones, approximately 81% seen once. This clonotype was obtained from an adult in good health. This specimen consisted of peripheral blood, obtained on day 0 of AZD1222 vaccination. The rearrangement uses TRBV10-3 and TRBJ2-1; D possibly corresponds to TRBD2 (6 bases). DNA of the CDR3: TGTGCCATCAGTGAGTCGTCTAGCGTTTATGAGCAGTTCTTC. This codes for CAISESSSVYEQFF.